The 2 T cell receptor beta chains listed next were all sequenced from one sample in a study of T cells in Graves' hyperthyroidism and ophthalmopathy. Using RNA transcripts as the source, TCR beta CDR3 regions were amplified. RT-PCR in the first round (using the HTBI primer set) targeted the TCR CDR3. TCRdb fed the multiplex PCR reads into MiXCR, producing one record per CDR3 protein. In the table there are hundreds of thousands of distinct CDR3 sequences, 14% to 15% of which are singletons. Sequences were obtained from blood. Source of these receptors: a woman between 35 and 50 years old with Graves' ophthalmopathy.

The chain carries TRBV20-1 and TRBJ2-7, with D tentatively TRBD2 (5 bases). The CDR3 sequence is 15 residues long. CDR1 and CDR2 (germline): DFQATT, SNEGSKA (reference sequence). V was trimmed by 5 bases and J by 0 bases, leaving 17 bases between them. The CDR3 DNA reads as TGCAGTGCTCCGCCTGGGAGCCCGAGCTCCTACGAGCAGTACTTC. Its translation is CSAPPGSPSSYEQYF.

This clonotype was found many times. CDR3 residues: CASSLGSLASSYEQYF. In nucleotides, the CDR3 is TGTGCCAGCAGTTTAGGGTCCCTAGCGAGCTCCTACGAGCAGTACTTC. This sequence joins TRBV12-3 or TRBV12-4 and TRBJ2-7; D is possibly TRBD2 (6 bases). The CDR3 is 16 amino acids. Trimming left V 1 base short and J 0 bases short, with 13 bases between.